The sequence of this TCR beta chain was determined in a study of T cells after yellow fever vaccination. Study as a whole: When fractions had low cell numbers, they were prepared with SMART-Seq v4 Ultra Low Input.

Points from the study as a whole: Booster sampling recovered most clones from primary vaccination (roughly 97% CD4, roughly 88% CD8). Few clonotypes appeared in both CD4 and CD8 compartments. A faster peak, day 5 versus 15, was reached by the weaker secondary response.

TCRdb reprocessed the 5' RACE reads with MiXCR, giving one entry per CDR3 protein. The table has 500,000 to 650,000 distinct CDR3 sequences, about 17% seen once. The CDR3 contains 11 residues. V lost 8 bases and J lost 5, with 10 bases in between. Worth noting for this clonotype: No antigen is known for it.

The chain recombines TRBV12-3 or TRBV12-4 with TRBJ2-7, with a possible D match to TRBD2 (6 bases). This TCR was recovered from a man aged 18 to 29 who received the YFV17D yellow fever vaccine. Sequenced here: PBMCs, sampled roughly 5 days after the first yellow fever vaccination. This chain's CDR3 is CASPTGDEQYV. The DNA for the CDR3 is TGTGCCAGCCCAACGGGGGACGAGCAGTACGTC.